These 14 T cell receptor beta chains share one sample of origin, sequenced in a study of T cells after yellow fever vaccination. TCRdb reprocessed the 5' RACE reads via MiXCR and lists one record per CDR3 protein. This sample has approximately 110,000 distinct CDR3 sequences; approximately 7% occur once, and the top ten carry roughly 2.5%. This material consisted of CD4+ T cells sorted from PBMCs, taken about 10 days after the first yellow fever vaccination. These receptors originate from a man younger than 35 who received the YFV17D yellow fever vaccine.

The CDR3 DNA reads as TGTGCCAGCAGCGCCCGGACCGCCACGCAACCCTATAGCAATCAGCCCCAGCATTTT. This translates into CASSARTATQPYSNQPQHF. V is TRBV9 and J is TRBJ1-5; no definite D call. Germline CDR1 is SGDLS and CDR2 is YYNGEE. Trimming took 3 bases from V and 0 from J, leaving 22 bases between them. The CDR3 is 19 amino acids.

This clonotype was picked up many times. This rearrangement joins TRBV10-3 to TRBJ1-1; unclear D gene. V was shortened by 0 bases and J by 8 bases, with 7 bases between the two germline ends. There are 12 residues in the CDR3. Germline V gene lookup returns CDR1 ENHRY and CDR2 SYGVKD. The DNA of the CDR3 is TGTGCCATCAGTGAGTCTGTCGGAGAAGCTTTCTTT. Amino acid sequence: CAISESVGEAFF.

This clonotype was picked up many times. The chain combines TRBV7-9 with TRBJ2-1; 15 bases map to TRBD2. Per the germline V gene, CDR1 is SEHNR and CDR2 is FQNEAQ (reference sequence). The CDR3 extends over 14 amino acids. Trimming at V came to 5 bases and at J to 12 bases, leaving 5 bases not matched to a gene. The chain's CDR3 is CASSDVGLAGGQFF. For the CDR3, the DNA is TGTGCCAGCAGCGATGTGGGACTAGCGGGGGGGCAGTTCTTC.

This clonotype was observed a few times. The chain combines TRBV4-3 with TRBJ2-7; D ambiguous. Germline-derived CDR1 and CDR2 are LGHNA and YSLEER. V lost 6 bases, J lost 5 bases, and 14 bases lay in between. The CDR3 sequence is 13 residues long. The CDR3 region has the DNA TGCGCCAGCAGTGACCGACGTTTGAACGAGCAGTACTTC. Its translation: CASSDRRLNEQYF.

This clonotype has at least ten counts. The V and J genes are TRBV10-2 and TRBJ2-5, with 13 bases identical to TRBD2. V lost 6 bases to trimming and J lost 5 bases; unmatched junction nucleotides: 3. CDR3 size: 14 residues. Germline lookup yields CDR1 WSHSY and CDR2 SAAADI. The CDR3 loop is CASRTLAGGETQYF. CDR3 coding DNA: TGCGCCAGCAGAACACTAGCGGGGGGGGAGACCCAGTACTTC.

This clonotype was picked up many times. In nucleotides, the CDR3 is TGTGCCAGCAGCATGACAGACTCTGGAAACACCATATATTTT. Encoded protein: CASSMTDSGNTIYF. The rearrangement uses TRBV12-3 or TRBV12-4 and TRBJ1-3; D possibly corresponds to TRBD1 (5 bases). CDR3 length: 14 amino acids. The V and J ends lost 6 bases and 0 bases respectively, with 9 bases between them.

The table lists this clonotype with many counts. The chain employs TRBV3-1 and TRBJ2-2; D not certain. CDR1 LGHDT and CDR2 YNNKEL come from the germline V gene (reference sequence). The CDR3 covers 21 residues. Trimming took off 4 bases at V and 2 bases at J, with 29 bases between the two ends. CDR3 sequence reads: CASSPTPGTTRRSTNTGELFF. DNA of the CDR3: TGTGCCAGCAGCCCTACCCCGGGCACCACCAGGAGAAGTACAAACACCGGGGAGCTGTTTTTT.

This clonotype has a count of ten or more. The chain carries TRBV13 and TRBJ2-3, with 14 bases that match TRBD2. V lost 5 bases to trimming and J lost 5 bases; unmatched junction nucleotides: 9. Germline CDR1 and CDR2: PRHDT and FYEKMQ (reference sequence). This CDR3 has 17 amino acids. The CDR3 sequence: CASSQRLAGGAVDTQYF. In DNA form, the CDR3 reads TGTGCCAGCAGCCAACGACTAGCGGGGGGGGCAGTAGATACGCAGTATTTT. The variable domain in full, completed from reference TRBV13 and TRBJ2-3, reads AAGVIQSPRHLIKEKRETATLKCYPIPRHDTVYWYQQGPGQDPQFLISFYEKMQSDKGSIPDRFSAQQFSDYHSELNMSSLELGDSALYFCASSQRLAGGAVDTQYFGPGTRLTVL.

The chain combines TRBV9 with TRBJ2-2; D may be TRBD1 (5 bases). Trimming shortened V by 0 bases and J by 7 bases, and 7 bases separated the two germline ends. Germline loops: CDR1 SGDLS, CDR2 YYNGEE. The CDR3 is 13 residues long. CDR3 amino acids: CASSVGGNGELFF. The CDR3 coding sequence is TGTGCCAGCAGCGTAGGGGGCAACGGGGAGCTGTTTTTT.

With regard to this clonotype: The CDR3 does not close with the conserved phenylalanine or tryptophan, likely indicating a read error. The chain joins TRBV7-2 to TRBJ2-7; the D call may be TRBD1 or TRBD2 (5 bases each). The CDR3 is made up of 15 amino acids. Trimming took off 5 bases at V and 2 bases at J, with 16 bases between the two ends. CDR1 and CDR2 (germline): SGHTA, FQGNSA. CDR3 residues: CASSRQSGPTYEQYS. The CDR3 DNA sequence: TGTGCCAGCAGCCGCCAGTCGGGGCCCACCTACGAGCAGTACTCC.

The chain combines TRBV7-2 with TRBJ2-3; 8 positions agree with TRBD1. This CDR3 has 14 residues. Germline V lookup: CDR1 SGHTA, CDR2 FQGNSA. The J segment lost 8 bases and the V segment lost 5 bases, leaving 9 bases of the junction unmatched. CDR3 region: CASSGQGTGGTQYF. The CDR3 nucleotides are TGTGCCAGCAGCGGTCAGGGGACAGGCGGTACGCAGTATTTT.

This clonotype was recorded many times. V usage is TRBV10-3 and J usage is TRBJ2-5, with no clear D. The V gene's germline CDR1 is ENHRY and CDR2 SYGVKD. V shed 5 bases and J shed 5 bases, with 18 bases lying between them. The CDR3 spans 15 residues. The CDR3 spells CAISNTDGVGETQYF. The CDR3 bases are TGTGCCATCAGTAACACCGATGGGGTCGGGGAGACCCAGTACTTC.

This clonotype was recorded at least ten times. The chain has TRBV4-2 and TRBJ2-5; D gene unclear. CDR1 and CDR2 from the germline V gene are LGHNA and YNFKEQ. The CDR3 has 12 amino acids. V lost 1 base and J lost 4, with 4 bases in between. The DNA of the CDR3 is TGTGCCAGCAGCCAAGCGCCAGAGACCCAGTACTTC. Translation: CASSQAPETQYF.

This clonotype was seen at least ten times. The V gene is TRBV20-1, the J gene TRBJ2-7; D possibly corresponds to TRBD1 (6 bases). The CDR3 is made up of 13 amino acids. Germline CDR1 is DFQATT and CDR2 is SNEGSKA (reference sequence). V lost 6 bases and J 5 bases, leaving 17 bases between the germline ends. The CDR3 DNA reads as TGCAGTGCCGGTGCCAGGGGAGCCCACGAGCAGTACTTC. Protein sequence: CSAGARGAHEQYF.